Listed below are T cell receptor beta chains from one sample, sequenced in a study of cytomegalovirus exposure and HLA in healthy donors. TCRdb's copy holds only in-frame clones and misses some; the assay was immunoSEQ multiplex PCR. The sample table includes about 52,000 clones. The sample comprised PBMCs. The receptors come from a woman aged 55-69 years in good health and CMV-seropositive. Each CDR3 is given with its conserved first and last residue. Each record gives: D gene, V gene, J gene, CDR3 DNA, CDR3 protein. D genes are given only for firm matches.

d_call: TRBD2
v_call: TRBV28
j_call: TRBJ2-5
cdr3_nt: TGTGCCAGCAGCCAAAGCGGGGGGGCCGGGGAGAACCAGTACTTC
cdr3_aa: CASSQSGGAGENQYF

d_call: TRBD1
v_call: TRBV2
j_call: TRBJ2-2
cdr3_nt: TGTGCCCGCGGACAGGGCATCGACACCGGGGAGCTGTTTTTT
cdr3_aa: CARGQGIDTGELFF

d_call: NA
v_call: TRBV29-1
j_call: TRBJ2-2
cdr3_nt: TGCAGCGTTGAAGGTGCGACCGGGGAGCTGTTTTTT
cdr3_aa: CSVEGATGELFF

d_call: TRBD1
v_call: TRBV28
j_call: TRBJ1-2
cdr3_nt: TGTGCCAGCAGTAGGGGGACAGGGGGTAACTATGGCTACACCTTC
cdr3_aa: CASSRGTGGNYGYTF

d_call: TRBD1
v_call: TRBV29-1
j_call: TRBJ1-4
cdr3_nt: TGCAGCGCTTATCCGGGACAGGGTAATGAAAAACTGTTTTTT
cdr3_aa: CSAYPGQGNEKLFF

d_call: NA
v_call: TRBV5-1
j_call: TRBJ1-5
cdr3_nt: TGCGCCAGCAGCTCGGGGCGGGGTGGAAGCAATCAGCCCCAGCATTTT
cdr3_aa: CASSSGRGGSNQPQHF

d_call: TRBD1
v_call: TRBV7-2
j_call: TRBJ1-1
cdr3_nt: TGTGCCAGCAGCCTCGGACAGGGCCCGAGTGCTTTCTTT
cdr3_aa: CASSLGQGPSAFF

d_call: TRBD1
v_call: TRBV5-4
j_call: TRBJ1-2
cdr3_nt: TGTGCCAGCAGCCCATCCGGGACAGTGATCTATGGCTACACCTTC
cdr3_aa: CASSPSGTVIYGYTF

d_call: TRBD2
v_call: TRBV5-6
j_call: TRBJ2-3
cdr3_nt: TGTGCCAGCAGCTTGCAGCGGGGGGTCTCCACAGATACGCAGTATTTT
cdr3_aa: CASSLQRGVSTDTQYF

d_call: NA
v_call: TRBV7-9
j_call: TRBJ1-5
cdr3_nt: TGTGCCAGCAGCTTAGTCGGGAATCAGCCCCAGCATTTT
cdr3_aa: CASSLVGNQPQHF

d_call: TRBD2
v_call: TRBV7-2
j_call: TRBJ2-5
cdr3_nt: TGTGCCAGCAGCCAACACCCGGGGGGGTTGGGGACCCAGTACTTC
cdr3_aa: CASSQHPGGLGTQYF

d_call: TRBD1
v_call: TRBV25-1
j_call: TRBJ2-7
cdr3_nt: TGTGCCAGCAGTGAAGGGACAGGGGTCCACGAGCAGTACTTC
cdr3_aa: CASSEGTGVHEQYF

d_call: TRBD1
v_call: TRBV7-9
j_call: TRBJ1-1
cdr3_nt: TGTGCCAGCAGCCGACAGGGGTCGAACACTGAAGATTTCTTT
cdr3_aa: CASSRQGSNTEDFF

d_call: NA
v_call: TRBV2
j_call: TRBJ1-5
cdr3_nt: TGTGCCAGCAGGGAGGAGAGGGAGGGCAATCAGCCCCAGCATTTT
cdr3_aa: CASREEREGNQPQHF

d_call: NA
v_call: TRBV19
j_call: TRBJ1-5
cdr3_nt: TGTGCCAGTAGTATAATCAAGGGGATAGATAGCAATCAGCCCCAGCATTTT
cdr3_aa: CASSIIKGIDSNQPQHF

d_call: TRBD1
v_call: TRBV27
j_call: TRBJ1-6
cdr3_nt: TGTGCCAGCAGTCCTGACAGGGTTAGAGATTCACCCCTCCACTTT
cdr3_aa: CASSPDRVRDSPLHF

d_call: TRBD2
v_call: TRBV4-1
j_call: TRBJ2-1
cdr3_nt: TGCGCCAGCAGCCGTCTCGGGACTAGCGGGGGTTGGGAGCAGTTCTTC
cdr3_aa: CASSRLGTSGGWEQFF

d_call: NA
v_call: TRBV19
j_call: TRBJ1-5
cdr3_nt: TGTGCCAGTAATCACAGGAGCAATCAGCCCCAGCATTTT
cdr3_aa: CASNHRSNQPQHF

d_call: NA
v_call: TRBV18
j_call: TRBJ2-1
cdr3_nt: TGTGCCAGCTCACCCCTCGGGGTCTACGACAATGCGCAGTTCTTC
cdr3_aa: CASSPLGVYDNAQFF

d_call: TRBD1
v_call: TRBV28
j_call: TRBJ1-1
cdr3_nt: TGTGCCAGCAGTTTACTCGGACAGGGCGGAATGAACACTGAAGCTTTCTTT
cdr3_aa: CASSLLGQGGMNTEAFF

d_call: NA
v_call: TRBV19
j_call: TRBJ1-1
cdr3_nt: TGTGCCAGTAGTATCGGAAGACGGGTCATGAACACTGAAGCTTTCTTT
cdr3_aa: CASSIGRRVMNTEAFF

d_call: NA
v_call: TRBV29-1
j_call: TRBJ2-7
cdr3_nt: TGCAGCGTTTTCACCGGGAGCGGCTACGAGCAGTACTTC
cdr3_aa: CSVFTGSGYEQYF

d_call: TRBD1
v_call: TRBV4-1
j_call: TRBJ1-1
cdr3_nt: TGCGCCAGCAGCCAAGTCGGCGCCAGGGGGGCAACTGAAGCTTTCTTT
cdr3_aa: CASSQVGARGATEAFF

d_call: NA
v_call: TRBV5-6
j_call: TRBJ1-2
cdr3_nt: TGTGCCAGCAGCCCCCCGGGGGAGGGGAGCTATGGCTACACCTTC
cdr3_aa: CASSPPGEGSYGYTF

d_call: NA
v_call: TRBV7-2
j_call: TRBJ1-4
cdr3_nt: TGTGCCAGCAGCTTGGTGGGCCGCAATGAAAAACTGTTTTTT
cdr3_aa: CASSLVGRNEKLFF

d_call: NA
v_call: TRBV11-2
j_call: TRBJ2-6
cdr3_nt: TGTGCCAGCAGTCTCCGAAAACAGGAACCCAGCTCTGGGGCCAACGTCCTGACTTTC
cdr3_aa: CASSLRKQEPSSGANVLTF

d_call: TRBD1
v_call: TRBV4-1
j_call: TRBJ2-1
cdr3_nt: TGCGCCAGCAGCCAGGAGGACAGGTCGCTTAGAAATGAGCAGTTCTTC
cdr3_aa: CASSQEDRSLRNEQFF

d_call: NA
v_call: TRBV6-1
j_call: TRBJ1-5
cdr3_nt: TGTGCCAGCAGTGGGTCCCCCGCCGCCGGGTTGCCCCAGCATTTT
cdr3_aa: CASSGSPAAGLPQHF

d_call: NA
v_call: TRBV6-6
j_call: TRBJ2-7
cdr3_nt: TGTGCCAGCGGGCCCACTCGCTACGAGCAGTACTTC
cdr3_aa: CASGPTRYEQYF

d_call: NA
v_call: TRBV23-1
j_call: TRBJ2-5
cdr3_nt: TGCGCCAGCGCGCTAGGGGGCCTCCGGGACTTTAATATTAGGGTGGAGACCCAGTACTTC
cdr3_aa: CASALGGLRDFNIRVETQYF

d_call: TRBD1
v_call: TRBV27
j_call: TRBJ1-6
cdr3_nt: TGTGCCAGCAGGCCCCTAAGCCGGGACAGGGGTTCACCCCTCCACTTT
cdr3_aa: CASRPLSRDRGSPLHF

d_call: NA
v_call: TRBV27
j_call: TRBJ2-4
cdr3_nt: TGTGCCAGCAGTTTATGGTATACGACGGGAGCCAAAAACATTCAGTACTTC
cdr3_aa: CASSLWYTTGAKNIQYF

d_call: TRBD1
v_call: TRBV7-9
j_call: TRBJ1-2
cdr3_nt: TGTGCCAGCAGCTTAATCCGACAGGGACGGCTTGGCTACACCTTC
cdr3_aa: CASSLIRQGRLGYTF

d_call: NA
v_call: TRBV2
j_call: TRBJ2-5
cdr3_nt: TGTGCCAGCATTAGACAGGGAGGAGAGACCCAGTACTTC
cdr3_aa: CASIRQGGETQYF

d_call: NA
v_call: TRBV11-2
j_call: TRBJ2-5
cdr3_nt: TGTGCCAGCACCTCAACAGGCAGAGGCCGGGAGACCCAGTACTTC
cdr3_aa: CASTSTGRGRETQYF

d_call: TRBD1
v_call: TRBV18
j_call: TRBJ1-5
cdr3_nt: TGTGCCAGCTCCCCGGGGACAGGGGGCAATCAGCCCCAGCATTTT
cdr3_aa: CASSPGTGGNQPQHF

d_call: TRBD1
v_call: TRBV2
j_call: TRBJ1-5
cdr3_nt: TGTGCCAGCAGTGACCTACAGGGGTATAGCAATCAGCCCCAGCATTTT
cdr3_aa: CASSDLQGYSNQPQHF

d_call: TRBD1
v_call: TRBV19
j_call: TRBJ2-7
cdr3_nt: TGTGCCAGTAGTACCCGGACAGGCCAACGGGTCGAGCAGTACTTC
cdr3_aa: CASSTRTGQRVEQYF

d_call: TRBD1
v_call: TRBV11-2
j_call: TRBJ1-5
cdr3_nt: TGTGCCAGCAGCCAGGGACAGGGTGGGAATCAGCCCCAGCATTTT
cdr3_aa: CASSQGQGGNQPQHF

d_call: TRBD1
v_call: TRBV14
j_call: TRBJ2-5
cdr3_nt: TGTGCCAGCAGCCCGCTCCAACAGAGACAGGGGGAGACCCAGTACTTC
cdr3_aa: CASSPLQQRQGETQYF

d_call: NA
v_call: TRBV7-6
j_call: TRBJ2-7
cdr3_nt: TGTGCCAGCATACGCCAGGAGGTCGCCTCCTACGAGCAGTACTTC
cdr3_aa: CASIRQEVASYEQYF

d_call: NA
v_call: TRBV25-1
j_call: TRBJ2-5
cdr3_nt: TGTGCCAGCAGTGAATATATATCCCGAGGGAAGGAGACCCAGTACTTC
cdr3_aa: CASSEYISRGKETQYF

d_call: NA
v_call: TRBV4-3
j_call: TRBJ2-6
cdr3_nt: TGCGCCAGCAGCCAAGAGCTTACAGAACAATACTCTGGGGCCAACGTCCTGACTTTC
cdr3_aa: CASSQELTEQYSGANVLTF

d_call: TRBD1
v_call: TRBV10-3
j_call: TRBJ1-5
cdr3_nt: TGTGCCATCAGTGAGAAGGGGGACAGTTATAGCAATCAGCCCCAGCATTTT
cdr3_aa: CAISEKGDSYSNQPQHF